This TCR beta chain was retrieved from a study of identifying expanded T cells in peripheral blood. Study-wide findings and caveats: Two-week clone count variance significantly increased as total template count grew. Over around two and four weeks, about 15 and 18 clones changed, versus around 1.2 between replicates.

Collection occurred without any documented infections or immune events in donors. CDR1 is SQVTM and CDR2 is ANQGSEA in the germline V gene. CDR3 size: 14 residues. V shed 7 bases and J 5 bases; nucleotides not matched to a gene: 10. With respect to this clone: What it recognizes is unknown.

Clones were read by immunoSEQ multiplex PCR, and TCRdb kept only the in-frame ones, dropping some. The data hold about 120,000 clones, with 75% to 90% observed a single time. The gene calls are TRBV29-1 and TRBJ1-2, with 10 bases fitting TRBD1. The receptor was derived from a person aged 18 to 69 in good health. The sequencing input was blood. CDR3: CSADRGDFLYGYTF. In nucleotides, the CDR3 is TGCAGCGCGGACAGGGGGGATTTTCTATATGGCTACACCTTC.